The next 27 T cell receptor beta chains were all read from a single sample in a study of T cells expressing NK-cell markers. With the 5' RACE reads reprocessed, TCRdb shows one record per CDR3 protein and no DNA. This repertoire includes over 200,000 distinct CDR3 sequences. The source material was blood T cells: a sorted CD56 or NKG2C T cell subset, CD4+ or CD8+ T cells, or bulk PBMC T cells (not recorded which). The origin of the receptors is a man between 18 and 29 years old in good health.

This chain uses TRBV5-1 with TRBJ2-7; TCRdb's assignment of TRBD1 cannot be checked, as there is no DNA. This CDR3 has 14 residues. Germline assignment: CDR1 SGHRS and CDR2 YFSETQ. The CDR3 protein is CASSSGTGPIEQYF.

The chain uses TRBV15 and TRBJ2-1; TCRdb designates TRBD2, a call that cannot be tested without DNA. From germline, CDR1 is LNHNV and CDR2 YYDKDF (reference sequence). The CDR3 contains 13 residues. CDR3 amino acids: CATATSYQYEQFF.

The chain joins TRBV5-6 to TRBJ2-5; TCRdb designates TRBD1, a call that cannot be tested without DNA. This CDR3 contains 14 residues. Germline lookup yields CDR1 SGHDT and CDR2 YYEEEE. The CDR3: CASSYGTVAETQYF.

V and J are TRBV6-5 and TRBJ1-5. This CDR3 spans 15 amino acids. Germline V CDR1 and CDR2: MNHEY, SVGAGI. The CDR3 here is CASSSLQGGFQPQHF.

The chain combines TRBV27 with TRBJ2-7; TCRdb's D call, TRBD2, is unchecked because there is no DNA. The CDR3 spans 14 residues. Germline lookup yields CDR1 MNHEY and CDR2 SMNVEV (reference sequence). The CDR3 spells CASRLGPQGYEQYF.

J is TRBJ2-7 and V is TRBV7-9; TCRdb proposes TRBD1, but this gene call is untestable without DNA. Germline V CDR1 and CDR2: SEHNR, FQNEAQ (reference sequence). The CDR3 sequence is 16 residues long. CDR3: CASSLEYDRGRDEQYF.

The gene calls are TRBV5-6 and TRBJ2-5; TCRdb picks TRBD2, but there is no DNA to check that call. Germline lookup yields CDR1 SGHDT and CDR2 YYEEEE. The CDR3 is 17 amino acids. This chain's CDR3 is CASSFPALAGGAETQYF.

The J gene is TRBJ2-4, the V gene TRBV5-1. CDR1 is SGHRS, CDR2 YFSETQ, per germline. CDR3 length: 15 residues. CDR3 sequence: CASKSSYGNYDIQYF.

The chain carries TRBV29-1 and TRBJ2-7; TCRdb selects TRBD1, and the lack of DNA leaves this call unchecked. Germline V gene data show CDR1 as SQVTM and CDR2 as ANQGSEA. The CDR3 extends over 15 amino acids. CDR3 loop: CSVEGGKTGGSEQYF.

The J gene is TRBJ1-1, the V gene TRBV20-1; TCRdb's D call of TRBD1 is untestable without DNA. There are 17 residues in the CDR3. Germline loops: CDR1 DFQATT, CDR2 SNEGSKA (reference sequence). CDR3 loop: CSARDIQGDAPNTEAFF.

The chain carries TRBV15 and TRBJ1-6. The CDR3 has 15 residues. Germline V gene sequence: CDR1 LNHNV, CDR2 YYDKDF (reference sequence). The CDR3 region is CATSRDKGYNSPLHF.

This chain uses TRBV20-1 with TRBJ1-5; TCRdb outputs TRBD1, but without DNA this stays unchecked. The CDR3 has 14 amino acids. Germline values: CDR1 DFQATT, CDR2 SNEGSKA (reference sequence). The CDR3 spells CSAWIQGMDQPQHF.

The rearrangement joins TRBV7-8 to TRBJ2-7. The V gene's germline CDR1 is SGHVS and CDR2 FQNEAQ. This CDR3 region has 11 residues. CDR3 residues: CASSHTYEQYF.

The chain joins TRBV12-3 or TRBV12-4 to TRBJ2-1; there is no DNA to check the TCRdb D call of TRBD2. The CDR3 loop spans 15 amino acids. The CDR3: CASIPTSGMGNEQFF.

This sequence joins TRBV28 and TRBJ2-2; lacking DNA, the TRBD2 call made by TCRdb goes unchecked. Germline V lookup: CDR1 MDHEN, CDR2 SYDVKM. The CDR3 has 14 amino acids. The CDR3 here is CASLSAGTAGELFF.

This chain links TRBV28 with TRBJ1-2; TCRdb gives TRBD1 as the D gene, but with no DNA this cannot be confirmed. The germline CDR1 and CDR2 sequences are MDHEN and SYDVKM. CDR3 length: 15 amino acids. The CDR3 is CASSLYPRGRDGYTF.

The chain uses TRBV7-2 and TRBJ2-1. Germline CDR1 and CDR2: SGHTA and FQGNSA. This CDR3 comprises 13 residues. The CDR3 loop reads CASSSLASNEQFF.

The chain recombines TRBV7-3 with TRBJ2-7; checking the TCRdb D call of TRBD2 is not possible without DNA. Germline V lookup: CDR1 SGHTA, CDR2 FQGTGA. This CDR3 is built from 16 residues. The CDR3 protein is CASSPTGGLADYEQYF.

The CDR3 protein is CAWSAGTGFQPQHF. This sequence joins TRBV30 and TRBJ1-5; lacking DNA, the TRBD1 call made by TCRdb goes unchecked. The germline V gene has CDR1 GTSNPN and CDR2 SVGIG (reference sequence). CDR3 size: 14 residues.

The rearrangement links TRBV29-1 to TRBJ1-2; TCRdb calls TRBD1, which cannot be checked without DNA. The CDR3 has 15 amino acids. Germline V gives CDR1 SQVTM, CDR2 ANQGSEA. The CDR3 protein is CSVEGLRDRAYGYTF.

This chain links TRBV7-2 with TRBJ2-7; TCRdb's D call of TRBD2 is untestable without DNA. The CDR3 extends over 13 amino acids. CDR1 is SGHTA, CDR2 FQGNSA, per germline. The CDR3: CASSLARESEQYF. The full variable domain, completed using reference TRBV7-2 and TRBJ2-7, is GAGVSQSPSNKVTEKGKDVELRCDPISGHTALYWYRQSLGQGLEFLIYFQGNSAPDKSGLPSDRFSAERTGGSVSTLTIQRTQQEDSAVYLCASSLARESEQYFGPGTRLTVT.

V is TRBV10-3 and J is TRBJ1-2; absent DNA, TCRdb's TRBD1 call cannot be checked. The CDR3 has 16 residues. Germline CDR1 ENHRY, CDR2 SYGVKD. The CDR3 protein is CAISESVFRDSYGYTF.

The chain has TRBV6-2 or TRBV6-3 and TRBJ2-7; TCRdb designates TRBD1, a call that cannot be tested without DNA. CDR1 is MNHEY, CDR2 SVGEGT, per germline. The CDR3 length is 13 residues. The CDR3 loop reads CASSQRDRGEQYF.

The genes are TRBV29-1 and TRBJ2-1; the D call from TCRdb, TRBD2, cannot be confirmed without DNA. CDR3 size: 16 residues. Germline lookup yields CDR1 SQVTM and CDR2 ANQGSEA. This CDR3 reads CSVEWTSGRVYNEQFF.

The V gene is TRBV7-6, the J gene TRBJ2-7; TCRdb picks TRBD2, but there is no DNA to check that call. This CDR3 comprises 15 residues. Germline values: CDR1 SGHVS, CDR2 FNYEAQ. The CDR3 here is CASSLAGLDLYEQYF.

CDR3 amino acids: CASSLANLGTSGLSYNEQFF. This chain joins TRBV5-6 and TRBJ2-1; TCRdb outputs TRBD2, but without DNA this stays unchecked. The CDR3 consists of 20 residues. The germline V gene encodes CDR1 SGHDT and CDR2 YYEEEE.

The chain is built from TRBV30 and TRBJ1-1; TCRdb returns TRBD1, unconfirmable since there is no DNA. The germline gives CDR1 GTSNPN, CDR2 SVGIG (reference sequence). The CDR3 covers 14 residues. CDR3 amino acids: CARTGTNMNTEAFF.